The present TCR delta chain was sequenced within a study of Vδ1+ human thymocytes. Study-wide findings and caveats: Thymic TRG and TRD repertoires appeared highly polyclonal.

Trimming cost V 0 bases and J 1 base; bases outside gene matches: 19. The CDR3 totals 21 residues. CDR1 is TSWWSYY, CDR2 QGS, per germline. The template was reverse-transcribed extracted RNA. The CDR3 regions were amplified by multiplex PCR from V-gene primers to a constant-region primer. TCRdb processed the multiplex PCR reads again with the CATT caller. The table shows more than 50,000 delta-chain clones, with more than 13% occurring only once. Concerning this clone: No antigen is known for it.

The receptor was derived from a girl in the first two years of life who had congenital heart surgery. What was sequenced was Vdelta1+ gamma-delta thymocytes from the thymus. Subset in this sample: FACS-sorted CD3+ TCRalphabeta- TCRVdelta1+ TCRVdelta2- thymocytes. The chain employs TRDV1 and TRDJ1, with 8 bases fitting TRDD3. CDR3 DNA sequence: TGTGCTCTTGGGGAACTTCGGGGCAGTGAAGTTGGGGGATGGCCCACCGATAAACTCATCTTT. Protein: CALGELRGSEVGGWPTDKLIF.